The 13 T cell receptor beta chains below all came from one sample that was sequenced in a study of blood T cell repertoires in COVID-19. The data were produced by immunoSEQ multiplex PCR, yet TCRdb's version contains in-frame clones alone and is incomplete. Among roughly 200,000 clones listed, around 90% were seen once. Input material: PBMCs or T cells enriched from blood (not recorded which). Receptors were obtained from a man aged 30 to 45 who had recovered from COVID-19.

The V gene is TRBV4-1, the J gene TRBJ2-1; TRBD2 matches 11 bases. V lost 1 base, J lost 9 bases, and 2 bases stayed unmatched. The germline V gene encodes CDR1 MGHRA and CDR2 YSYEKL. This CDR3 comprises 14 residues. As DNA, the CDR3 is TGCGCCAGCAGCCAAGTAGCGGGAGGGCGTGAGCAGTTCTTC. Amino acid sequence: CASSQVAGGREQFF.

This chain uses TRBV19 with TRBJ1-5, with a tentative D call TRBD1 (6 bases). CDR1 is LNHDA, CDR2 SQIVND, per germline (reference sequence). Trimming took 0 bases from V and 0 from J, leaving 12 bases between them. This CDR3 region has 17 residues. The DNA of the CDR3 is TGTGCCAGTAGTATAGATTCGAGGACAGATAGCAATCAGCCCCAGCATTTT. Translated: CASSIDSRTDSNQPQHF.

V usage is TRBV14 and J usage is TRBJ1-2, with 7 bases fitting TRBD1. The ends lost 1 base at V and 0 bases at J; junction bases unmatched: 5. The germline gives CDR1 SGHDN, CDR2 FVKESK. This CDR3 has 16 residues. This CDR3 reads CASSQARTGANYGYTF. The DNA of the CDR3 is TGTGCCAGCAGCCAAGCCCGGACAGGAGCTAACTATGGCTACACCTTC.

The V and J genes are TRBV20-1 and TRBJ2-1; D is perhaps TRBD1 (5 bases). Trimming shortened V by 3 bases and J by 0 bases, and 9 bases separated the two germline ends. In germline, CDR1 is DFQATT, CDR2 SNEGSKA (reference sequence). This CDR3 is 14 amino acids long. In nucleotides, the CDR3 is TGCAGTGCTAGTGGACACCCCTCCTACAATGAGCAGTTCTTC. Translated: CSASGHPSYNEQFF.

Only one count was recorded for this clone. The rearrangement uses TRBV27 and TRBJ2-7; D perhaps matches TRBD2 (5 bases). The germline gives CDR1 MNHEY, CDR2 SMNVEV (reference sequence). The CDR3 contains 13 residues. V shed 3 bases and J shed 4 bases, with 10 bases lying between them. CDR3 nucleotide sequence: TGTGCCAGCAGTTTCCGGGGATGGTACGAGCAGTACTTC. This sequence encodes CASSFRGWYEQYF.

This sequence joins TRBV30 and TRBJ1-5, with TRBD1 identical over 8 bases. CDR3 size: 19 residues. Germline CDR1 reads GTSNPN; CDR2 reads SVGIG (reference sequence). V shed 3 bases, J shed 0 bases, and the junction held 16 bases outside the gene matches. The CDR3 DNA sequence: TGTGCCTGGAGGGCCGGGACAGGTCCTGCCCGTTATAGCAATCAGCCCCAGCATTTT. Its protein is CAWRAGTGPARYSNQPQHF.

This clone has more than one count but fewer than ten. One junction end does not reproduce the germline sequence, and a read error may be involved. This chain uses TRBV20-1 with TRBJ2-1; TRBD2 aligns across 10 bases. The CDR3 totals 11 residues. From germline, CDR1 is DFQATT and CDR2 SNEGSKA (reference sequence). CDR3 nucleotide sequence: TGCAGTTCAAAAAATTCCGGGACTAGCGTCTTC. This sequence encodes CSSKNSGTSVF.

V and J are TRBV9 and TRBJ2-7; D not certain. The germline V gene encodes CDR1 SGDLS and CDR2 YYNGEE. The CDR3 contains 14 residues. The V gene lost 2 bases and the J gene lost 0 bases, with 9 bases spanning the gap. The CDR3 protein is CASSVRTSSYEQYF. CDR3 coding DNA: TGTGCCAGCAGCGTCCGTACATCCTCCTACGAGCAGTACTTC.

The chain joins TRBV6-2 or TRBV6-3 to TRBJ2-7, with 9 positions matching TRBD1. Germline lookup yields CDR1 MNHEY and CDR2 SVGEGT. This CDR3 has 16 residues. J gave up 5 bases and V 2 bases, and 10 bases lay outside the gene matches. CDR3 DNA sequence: TGTGCCAGCAGTTACCCGGGACAGGGCTTAATCGACGAGCAGTACTTC. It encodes CASSYPGQGLIDEQYF.

In DNA form, the CDR3 reads TGCAGCGTTGAAGAGGGGCGACGGTCTGAAGCTTTCTTT. Its translation: CSVEEGRRSEAFF. The rearrangement joins TRBV29-1 to TRBJ1-1, with D tentatively TRBD1 (5 bases). V lost 0 bases to trimming and J lost 6 bases, with 11 bases between them. The germline gives CDR1 SQVTM, CDR2 ANQGSEA. The CDR3 runs to 13 residues.

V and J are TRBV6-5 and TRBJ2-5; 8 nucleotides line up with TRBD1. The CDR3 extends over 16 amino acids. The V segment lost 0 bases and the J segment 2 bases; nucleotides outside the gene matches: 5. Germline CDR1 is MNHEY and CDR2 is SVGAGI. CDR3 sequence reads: CASSYSRDRPQETQYF. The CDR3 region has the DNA TGTGCCAGCAGTTACTCCCGGGACAGGCCGCAAGAGACCCAGTACTTC.

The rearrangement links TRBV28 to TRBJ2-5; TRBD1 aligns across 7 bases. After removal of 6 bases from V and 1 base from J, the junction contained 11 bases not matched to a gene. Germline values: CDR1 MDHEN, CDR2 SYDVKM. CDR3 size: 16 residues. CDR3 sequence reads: CASSPDRAPPQETQYF. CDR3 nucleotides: TGTGCCAGCAGCCCAGACAGGGCGCCCCCCCAAGAGACCCAGTACTTC.

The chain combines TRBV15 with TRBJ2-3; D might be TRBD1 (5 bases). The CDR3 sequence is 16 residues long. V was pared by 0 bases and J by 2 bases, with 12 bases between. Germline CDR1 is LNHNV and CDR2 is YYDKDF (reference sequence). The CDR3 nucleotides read TGTGCCACCAGCAGAGACAGGGATTCTATCACAGATACGCAGTATTTT. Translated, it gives CATSRDRDSITDTQYF.